Listed here is a single TCR beta chain. Its antigen is not known. The source of the sample is a study of cytomegalovirus exposure and HLA in healthy donors. Study details: The 110 or so validation repertoires used a platform that matched the one used for the 600 to 700 first-cohort repertoires, as a later analysis reported. Study-level results: Some TCR beta chains (more than 150 of them) were listed as cytomegalovirus-associated.

V lost 5 bases and J lost 8; bases outside the gene matches: 6. The length of the CDR3 is 14 residues. Germline V lookup: CDR1 SNHLY, CDR2 FYNNEI. Only in-frame clones appear in the TCRdb table, and some are missing; sequencing was by immunoSEQ multiplex PCR. Here the sample spans 65,000 or so clones, around 95% being singletons. The sample taken for sequencing was PBMCs. V usage is TRBV2 and J usage is TRBJ2-1, with 10 bases matching TRBD1. The clonotype comes from a man aged 18 to 30 in good health and CMV-seropositive. DNA of the CDR3: TGTGCCAGCAGTATAGACAGGGGGCGCGATGAGCAGTTCTTC. As protein: CASSIDRGRDEQFF.